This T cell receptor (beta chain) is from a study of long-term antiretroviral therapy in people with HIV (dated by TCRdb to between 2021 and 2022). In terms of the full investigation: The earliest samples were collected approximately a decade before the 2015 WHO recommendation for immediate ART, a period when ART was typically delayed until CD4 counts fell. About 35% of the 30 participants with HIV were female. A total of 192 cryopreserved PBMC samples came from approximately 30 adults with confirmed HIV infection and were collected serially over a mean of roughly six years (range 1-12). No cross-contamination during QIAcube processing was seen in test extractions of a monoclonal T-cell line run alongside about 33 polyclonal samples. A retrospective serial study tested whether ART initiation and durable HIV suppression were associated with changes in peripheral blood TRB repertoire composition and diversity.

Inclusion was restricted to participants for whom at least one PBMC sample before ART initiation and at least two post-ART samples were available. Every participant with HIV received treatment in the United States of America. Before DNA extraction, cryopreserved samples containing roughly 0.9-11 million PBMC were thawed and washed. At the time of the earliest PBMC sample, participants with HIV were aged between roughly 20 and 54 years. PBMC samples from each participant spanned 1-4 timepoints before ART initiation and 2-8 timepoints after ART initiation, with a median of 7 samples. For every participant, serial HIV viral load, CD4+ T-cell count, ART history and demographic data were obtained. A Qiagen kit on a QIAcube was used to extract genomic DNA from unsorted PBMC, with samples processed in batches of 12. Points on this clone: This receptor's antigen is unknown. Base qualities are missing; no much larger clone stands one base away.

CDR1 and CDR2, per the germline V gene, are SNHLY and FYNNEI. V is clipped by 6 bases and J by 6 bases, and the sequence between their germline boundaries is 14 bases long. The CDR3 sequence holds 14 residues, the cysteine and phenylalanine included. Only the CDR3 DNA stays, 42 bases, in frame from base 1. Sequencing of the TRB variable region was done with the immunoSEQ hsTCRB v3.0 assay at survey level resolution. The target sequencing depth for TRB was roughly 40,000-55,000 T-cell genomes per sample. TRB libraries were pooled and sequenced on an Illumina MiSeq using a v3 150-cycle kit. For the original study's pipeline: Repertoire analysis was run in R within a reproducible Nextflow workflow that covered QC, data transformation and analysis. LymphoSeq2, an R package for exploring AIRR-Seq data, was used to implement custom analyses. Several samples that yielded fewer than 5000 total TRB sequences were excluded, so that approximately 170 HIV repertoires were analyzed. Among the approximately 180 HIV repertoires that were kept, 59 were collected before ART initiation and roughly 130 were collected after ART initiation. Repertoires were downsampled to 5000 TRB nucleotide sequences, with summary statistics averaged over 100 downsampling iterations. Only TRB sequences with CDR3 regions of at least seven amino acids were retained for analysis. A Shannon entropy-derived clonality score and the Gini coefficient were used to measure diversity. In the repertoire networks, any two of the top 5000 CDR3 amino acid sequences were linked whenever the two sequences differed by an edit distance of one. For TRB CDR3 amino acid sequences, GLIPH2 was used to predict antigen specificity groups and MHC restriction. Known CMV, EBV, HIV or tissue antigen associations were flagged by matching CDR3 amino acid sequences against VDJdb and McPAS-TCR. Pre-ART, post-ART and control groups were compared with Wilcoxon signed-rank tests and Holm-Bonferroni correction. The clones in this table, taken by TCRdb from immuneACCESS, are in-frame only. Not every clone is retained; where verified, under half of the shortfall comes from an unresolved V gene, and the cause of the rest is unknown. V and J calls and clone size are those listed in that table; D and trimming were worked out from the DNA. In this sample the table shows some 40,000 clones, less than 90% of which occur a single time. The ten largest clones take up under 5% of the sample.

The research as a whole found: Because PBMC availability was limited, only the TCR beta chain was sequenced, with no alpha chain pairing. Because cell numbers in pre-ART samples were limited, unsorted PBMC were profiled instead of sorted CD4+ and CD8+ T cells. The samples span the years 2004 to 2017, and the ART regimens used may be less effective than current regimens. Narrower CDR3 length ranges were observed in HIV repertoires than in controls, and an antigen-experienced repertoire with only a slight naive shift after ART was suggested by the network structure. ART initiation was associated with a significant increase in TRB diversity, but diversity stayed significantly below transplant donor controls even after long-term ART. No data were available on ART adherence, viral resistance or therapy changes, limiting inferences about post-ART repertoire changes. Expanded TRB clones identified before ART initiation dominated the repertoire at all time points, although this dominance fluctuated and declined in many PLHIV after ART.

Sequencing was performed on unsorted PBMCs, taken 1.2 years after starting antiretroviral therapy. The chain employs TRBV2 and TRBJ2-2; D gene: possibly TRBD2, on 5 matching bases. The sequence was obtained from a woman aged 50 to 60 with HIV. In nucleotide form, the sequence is TGTGCCAGCAGGCGGGCACGGCGGGCCGGGGAGCTGTTTTTT. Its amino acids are CASRRARRAGELFF. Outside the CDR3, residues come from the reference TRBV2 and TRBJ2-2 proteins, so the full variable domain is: EPEVTQTPSHQVTQMGQEVILRCVPISNHLYFYWYRQILGQKVEFLVSFYNNEISEKSEIFDDQFSVERPDGSNFTLKIRSTKLEDSAMYFCASRRARRAGELFFGEGSRLTVL.